The 21 T cell receptor beta chains listed next were all sequenced from one sample in a study of blood T cell repertoires in COVID-19. Sequenced by immunoSEQ multiplex PCR; TCRdb stores in-frame clones only, minus some. This sample carries about 130,000 clones, approximately 87% of them seen once, and the ten largest clones take more than 2%. Source material: peripheral blood. The receptors come from a man between 65 and 80 years old with active COVID-19.

This rearrangement joins TRBV18 to TRBJ1-1; 10 nucleotides match TRBD1. Trimming at V came to 3 bases and at J to 4 bases, leaving 8 bases not matched to a gene. CDR1 and CDR2 (germline): KGHSH, LQKENI. The CDR3 length is 16 residues. Here the CDR3 DNA reads TGTGCCAGCTCACCGGGACAGGGGTTTAGAGGCACTGAAGCTTTCTTT. This gives the protein CASSPGQGFRGTEAFF.

The chain uses TRBV29-1 and TRBJ1-2; weak D call: TRBD1 (6 bases). The CDR3 covers 11 residues. The germline gives CDR1 SQVTM, CDR2 ANQGSEA. V dropped 4 bases and J dropped 7 bases, with 10 bases sitting between them. CDR3 in amino acids: CSVALQGGYTF. The DNA of the CDR3 is TGCAGCGTTGCTCTACAGGGTGGCTACACCTTC.

In the case of this clone: The sample has other DNA sequences that encode this CDR3 too. The rearrangement joins TRBV6-5 to TRBJ2-1; 8 bases are shared with TRBD2. This CDR3 has 15 amino acids. Per germline, CDR1 MNHEY and CDR2 SVGAGI. The ends lost 4 bases at V and 4 bases at J; junction bases unmatched: 6. In DNA, the CDR3 is TGTGCCAGCAGTTCTCTAGCGGGTGGATACAATGAGCAGTTCTTC. It is translated as CASSSLAGGYNEQFF.

The chain links TRBV27 to TRBJ2-7, with TRBD1 matching 7 bases. From germline, CDR1 is MNHEY and CDR2 SMNVEV (reference sequence). Trimming at V came to 9 bases and at J to 4 bases, leaving 15 bases not matched to a gene. This CDR3 has 15 amino acids. The chain's CDR3 is CASSKRGQHSYEQYF. The CDR3 DNA reads TGTGCCAGTTCCAAAAGGGGACAGCACTCTTACGAGCAGTACTTC.

Only one count was recorded for this clone. The CDR3 is CASSLDRGQPQHF. Here the CDR3 DNA reads TGTGCCAGTAGCCTGGACAGGGGTCAGCCCCAGCATTTT. This sequence joins TRBV19 and TRBJ1-5; 9 bases agree with TRBD1. CDR1 is LNHDA, CDR2 SQIVND, per germline (reference sequence). The CDR3 sequence is 13 residues long. J gave up 6 bases and V 6 bases, and 3 bases lay outside the gene matches.

In this sample, this clone turned up a few times. The gene calls are TRBV20-1 and TRBJ2-7; D perhaps matches TRBD1 (5 bases). This CDR3 is built from 11 residues. V lost 8 bases, J lost 5 bases, and 13 bases lay in between. The germline V gene encodes CDR1 DFQATT and CDR2 SNEGSKA (reference sequence). The CDR3 region is CSRAFRDEQYF. The CDR3 nucleotides are TGCAGTAGAGCGTTCAGGGACGAGCAGTACTTC.

This chain links TRBV11-2 with TRBJ2-7; D possibly corresponds to TRBD1 (6 bases). The CDR3 is 16 residues long. Germline lookup yields CDR1 SGHAT and CDR2 FQNNGV. With 1 base removed from V and 2 bases from J, the gap between germline ends came to 15 bases. The CDR3: CASSLGGPGVTYEQYF. The CDR3 DNA reads as TGTGCCAGCAGCTTAGGAGGCCCAGGGGTAACCTACGAGCAGTACTTC.

J is TRBJ2-4 and V is TRBV3-1 (or the pseudogene TRBV3-2), with D perhaps TRBD2 (6 bases). The CDR3 contains 12 residues. The V gene's germline CDR1 is LGHDT and CDR2 YNNKEL (reference sequence). V lost 8 bases, J lost 12 bases, and 17 bases lay in between. The CDR3 spells CASGGSPRDQYF. Here the CDR3 DNA reads TGTGCCAGCGGGGGGAGCCCCCGGGATCAGTACTTC.

The chain employs TRBV18 and TRBJ2-5; 9 nucleotides align to TRBD2. CDR1 is KGHSH and CDR2 is LQKENI in the germline V gene. The CDR3 covers 18 residues. Germline trimming cut 3 bases from V and 3 bases from J; bases unmatched to any gene: 14. This chain's CDR3 is CASSPPGVRVAGEETQYF. In DNA form, the CDR3 reads TGTGCCAGCTCACCTCCAGGGGTGCGAGTAGCGGGAGAAGAGACCCAGTACTTC.

This chain links TRBV5-1 with TRBJ2-5, with 9 bases that match TRBD1. CDR1 is SGHRS, CDR2 YFSETQ, per germline. This CDR3 has 12 residues. V shed 8 bases, J shed 3 bases, and the junction held 2 bases outside the gene matches. The CDR3 spells CARRDREETQYF. CDR3 nucleotide sequence: TGCGCCAGAAGGGACAGGGAAGAGACCCAGTACTTC.

The rearrangement joins TRBV18 to TRBJ1-1, with D uncertain. This CDR3 region has 15 residues. The germline V and J ends were trimmed by 3 bases and 1 base, with 12 bases remaining between them. Germline CDR1 KGHSH, CDR2 LQKENI. The CDR3 here is CASSPLDITNTEAFF. The CDR3 DNA is TGTGCCAGCTCACCTTTAGACATTACGAACACTGAAGCTTTCTTT.

The rearrangement uses TRBV5-1 and TRBJ1-1; the D gene is possibly TRBD1 (6 bases). Trimming pared 4 bases from V and 1 base from J, leaving 17 bases between. The CDR3 loop spans 16 amino acids. The V gene's germline CDR1 is SGHRS and CDR2 YFSETQ. CDR3 DNA: TGCGCCAGCAGCCCCTCCTCAGGGGACGGGAACACTGAAGCTTTCTTT. This sequence encodes CASSPSSGDGNTEAFF.

This clone came up once. The V call is TRBV5-4, the J call TRBJ2-1, with 10 positions matching TRBD2. The CDR3 totals 16 residues. From germline, CDR1 is SGHNT and CDR2 YYREEE (reference sequence). The junction had 11 bases not matched to a gene; V was cut back by 4 bases and J by 7 bases. CDR3 coding DNA: TGTGCCAGCAGCCTGGTCCGGACTAGCGGTCTGAATGAGCAGTTCTTC. Its translation: CASSLVRTSGLNEQFF. Variable domain in full (rest from reference TRBV5-4 and TRBJ2-1): ETGVTQSPTHLIKTRGQQVTLRCSSQSGHNTVSWYQQALGQGPQFIFQYYREEENGRGNFPPRFSGLQFPNYSSELNVNALELDDSALYLCASSLVRTSGLNEQFFGPGTRLTVL.

Only one count was recorded for this clone. V is TRBV4-2 and J is TRBJ1-3; possibly TRBD1 for D (5 bases). Germline assignment: CDR1 LGHNA and CDR2 YNFKEQ. This CDR3 spans 16 amino acids. Trimming pared 0 bases from V and 2 bases from J, leaving 11 bases between. The CDR3 here is CASSQDPSGAGNTIYF. The CDR3 DNA follows: TGTGCCAGCAGCCAAGATCCTTCGGGGGCTGGAAACACCATATATTTT.

This chain connects TRBV27 to TRBJ2-5, with 8 bases fitting TRBD2. The germline CDR1 and CDR2 sequences are MNHEY and SMNVEV (reference sequence). The CDR3 is 14 residues long. The junction had 2 bases not matched to a gene; V was cut back by 0 bases and J by 5 bases. CDR3 in DNA: TGTGCCAGCAGTTTATCGCCGGGGGGGGAGACCCAGTACTTC. Translated: CASSLSPGGETQYF.

The DNA of the CDR3 is TGTGCCAGCAGCCCCGGGTGGGGGGACGGAAACACCATATATTTT. The encoded protein is CASSPGWGDGNTIYF. The rearrangement joins TRBV7-8 to TRBJ1-3; the D gene is possibly TRBD1 (5 bases). CDR1 is SGHVS and CDR2 is FQNEAQ in the germline V gene. The CDR3 runs 15 residues. The V end was cut by 5 bases, the J end by 4 bases, with 15 bases between.

The rearrangement uses TRBV6-5 and TRBJ1-5; D possibly corresponds to TRBD1 (6 bases). The germline V gene encodes CDR1 MNHEY and CDR2 SVGAGI. Trimming left V 5 bases short and J 4 bases short, with 12 bases between. This CDR3 is 14 amino acids long. CDR3 protein: CASSRRQENQPQHF. The CDR3 nucleotides read TGTGCCAGCAGTCGCCGACAGGAGAATCAGCCCCAGCATTTT.

The V call is TRBV18, the J call TRBJ1-1; TRBD1 matches 8 bases. Germline V gene data show CDR1 as KGHSH and CDR2 as LQKENI. This CDR3 contains 14 residues. The trim removed 6 bases at V and 6 bases at J, leaving 9 bases unmatched. The CDR3 nucleotides are TGTGCCAGCTCCTCCAGGGGGCAGGTCGCTGAAGCTTTCTTT. Protein product: CASSSRGQVAEAFF.

The chain is built from TRBV30 and TRBJ1-4; no clear D gene. Germline V gene sequence: CDR1 GTSNPN, CDR2 SVGIG (reference sequence). Trimming cost V 0 bases and J 5 bases, with 7 bases left between them. The CDR3 is 13 residues long. The CDR3 DNA reads TGTGCCTGGAGTGTACACGGGAATGAAAAACTGTTTTTT. It yields the protein CAWSVHGNEKLFF.

The chain uses TRBV6-5 and TRBJ1-1; unclear D gene. Trimming cost V 6 bases and J 4 bases, with 12 bases left between them. This CDR3 comprises 13 residues. Germline V lookup: CDR1 MNHEY, CDR2 SVGAGI. CDR3 sequence (DNA): TGTGCCAGCAGGGCCCCGGCGGGCACTGAAGCTTTCTTT. Translation: CASRAPAGTEAFF.

The rearrangement links TRBV29-1 to TRBJ1-6; 11 bases are a match to TRBD1. This CDR3 contains 14 residues. The V segment lost 6 bases and the J segment 7 bases; nucleotides outside the gene matches: 5. Germline V gene lookup returns CDR1 SQVTM and CDR2 ANQGSEA. CDR3 amino acids: CSVRTGGLNSPLHF. The CDR3 coding sequence is TGCAGCGTGAGGACAGGGGGCTTAAATTCACCCCTCCACTTT.